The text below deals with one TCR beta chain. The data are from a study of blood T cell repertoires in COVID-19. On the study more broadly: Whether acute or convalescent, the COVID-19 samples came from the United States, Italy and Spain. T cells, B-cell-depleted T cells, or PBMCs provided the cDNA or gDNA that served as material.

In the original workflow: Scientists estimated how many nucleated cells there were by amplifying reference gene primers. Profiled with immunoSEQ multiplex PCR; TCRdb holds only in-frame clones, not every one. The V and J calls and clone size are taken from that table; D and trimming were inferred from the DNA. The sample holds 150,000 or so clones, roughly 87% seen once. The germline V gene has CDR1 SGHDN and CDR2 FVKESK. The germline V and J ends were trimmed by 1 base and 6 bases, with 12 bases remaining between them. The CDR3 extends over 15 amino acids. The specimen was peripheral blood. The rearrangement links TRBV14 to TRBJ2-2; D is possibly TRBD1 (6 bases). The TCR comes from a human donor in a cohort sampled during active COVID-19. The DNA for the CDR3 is TGTGCCAGCAGCCAAGGACAGGATGTCGCCGGGGAGCTGTTTTTT. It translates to CASSQGQDVAGELFF.